The clone carrying this T cell receptor beta chain has more than one count but fewer than ten. Its target is unknown. The data are from a study of identical twins. Overall study results and limits: Out-of-frame TCR alpha sharing in monozygotic twins exceeded recombination model predictions.

Per germline, CDR1 SNHLY and CDR2 FYNNEI. This CDR3 is built from 16 residues. The trim removed 3 bases at V and 4 bases at J, leaving 5 bases unmatched. Using its own MiXCR run on the 5' RACE reads, TCRdb lists one record per CDR3 protein. The sample holds hundreds of thousands of distinct CDR3 sequences, 9% to 15% seen once. Healthy Caucasians provided all donations. The same sample was also studied in work on yellow fever vaccine responses in identical twins.

The J gene is TRBJ1-6, the V gene TRBV2, with 8 nucleotides matching TRBD1. This clonotype originated in a woman aged 18 to 35 in good health. Sequencing input: PBMCs. The CDR3 loop is CASSDWDRKYNSPLHF. The CDR3, as DNA: TGTGCCAGCAGTGATTGGGACAGGAAGTATAATTCACCCCTCCACTTT. The full variable domain, completed using reference TRBV2 and TRBJ1-6, is EPEVTQTPSHQVTQMGQEVILRCVPISNHLYFYWYRQILGQKVEFLVSFYNNEISEKSEIFDDQFSVERPDGSNFTLKIRSTKLEDSAMYFCASSDWDRKYNSPLHFGNGTRLTVT.